The clone carrying this TCR beta chain was recorded at least ten times. What it recognizes is unknown. Per the germline V gene, CDR1 is SEHNR and CDR2 is FQNEAQ (reference sequence). V was trimmed by 2 bases and J by 3 bases, leaving 10 bases between them. The CDR3 has 14 amino acids. Employing constant-segment primers, 5'RACE generated TCR alpha and TCR beta cDNA libraries bearing sample barcodes and UMIs. Each CDR3 protein gets one entry after TCRdb re-called the 5' RACE reads with MiXCR. The sample lists just over 350,000 distinct CDR3 sequences, about 15% seen once, with 22% in the top ten. These data come from a study of T-cell memory formation after mild COVID-19. Overall study findings and caveats: Of the contracting clones, CD4+ ones lay mainly in CM and EM, and CD8+ ones in EMRA. Clones contracting day 15 to 85 were balanced CD4/CD8; later expanders leaned CD4+. What remained unconfirmed was the SARS-CoV-2 specificity of second-wave clones peaking on day 37.

The receptor comes from a man between 18 and 29 years old who had mild COVID-19 (a few samples of this study predate the infection). Cell type and time point are not known. The sequenced sample was PBMCs or a T cell subset sorted from them (not recorded which). The chain employs TRBV7-9 and TRBJ1-1; D remains ambiguous. CDR3 sequence reads: CASSLQAGDTEAFF. CDR3 DNA sequence: TGTGCCAGCAGCTTACAGGCCGGAGACACTGAAGCTTTCTTT.